These 17 T cell receptor beta chains were all obtained from the same sample, sequenced in a study of cytomegalovirus exposure and HLA in healthy donors. PCR was performed using 60 Vbeta and 13 Jbeta primers. Clones were sequenced by immunoSEQ multiplex PCR, and TCRdb holds only the in-frame ones, with some missing. Counted here are over 75,000 clones, roughly 86% occurring once; the ten biggest clones make up approximately 10%. The sequencing input was PBMCs. Receptors originate from a man aged 25 to 40 in good health and CMV-seropositive.

To note about this clone: At the DNA level, this CDR3 is encoded by other sequences in the same sample as well. The V and J genes are TRBV9 and TRBJ2-3; the match to TRBD2 covers 9 bases. This CDR3 region has 16 residues. Germline assignment: CDR1 SGDLS and CDR2 YYNGEE. The J segment lost 2 bases and the V segment lost 2 bases, leaving 6 bases of the junction unmatched. This chain's CDR3 is CASSVGLAGNTDTQYF. CDR3 coding DNA: TGTGCCAGCAGCGTTGGCCTAGCGGGAAACACAGATACGCAGTATTTT. Full variable domain (rest looked up from reference TRBV9 and TRBJ2-3): DSGVTQTPKHLITATGQRVTLRCSPRSGDLSVYWYQQSLDQGLQFLIQYYNGEERAKGNILERFSAQQFPDLHSELNLSSLELGDSALYFCASSVGLAGNTDTQYFGPGTRLTVL.

The chain is built from TRBV7-9 and TRBJ2-5, with TRBD2 identical over 15 bases. The CDR3 runs to 16 residues. V dropped 3 bases and J dropped 2; count of bases not matched to a gene: 1. Germline-derived CDR1 and CDR2 are SEHNR and FQNEAQ (reference sequence). CDR3 protein: CASSFGLAGGQETQYF. For the CDR3, the DNA is TGTGCCAGCAGCTTCGGACTAGCGGGAGGGCAAGAGACCCAGTACTTC.

This rearrangement joins TRBV19 to TRBJ2-3; weak D call: TRBD2 (6 bases). Germline V gives CDR1 LNHDA, CDR2 SQIVND (reference sequence). V gave up 5 bases and J gave up 4 bases, with 16 bases separating them. CDR3 length: 15 amino acids. CDR3 in amino acids: CASSSREDQADTQYF. The DNA for the CDR3 is TGTGCCAGTAGTTCTAGGGAGGATCAGGCAGATACGCAGTATTTT.

The V and J genes are TRBV11-2 and TRBJ2-1; 13 bases match TRBD2. V was clipped by 6 bases and J by 6 bases; unmatched bases: 5. CDR1 is SGHAT and CDR2 is FQNNGV in the germline V gene. This CDR3 spans 15 amino acids. Written as DNA, the CDR3 is TGTGCCAGCAGACGACTAGCGGGAGGTTCCAATGAGCAGTTCTTC. Its translation: CASRRLAGGSNEQFF.

The V gene is TRBV28, the J gene TRBJ2-1; 15 bases match TRBD2. Germline-derived CDR1 and CDR2 are MDHEN and SYDVKM. V shed 6 bases, J shed 1 base, and the junction held 4 bases outside the gene matches. CDR3 length: 17 amino acids. The CDR3 bases are TGTGCCAGCAGGCCCGGGACTAGCGGGAGGTCCTACAATGAGCAGTTCTTC. It translates to CASRPGTSGRSYNEQFF.

V and J are TRBV5-8 and TRBJ2-6, with D tentatively TRBD1 (6 bases). V shed 1 base and J shed 0 bases, with 17 bases lying between them. The CDR3 covers 19 residues. Germline V lookup: CDR1 SGHTS, CDR2 YDEGEE. The CDR3 bases are TGTGCCAGCAGCTTGACAGGGTGGCTGAATCCCTCTGGGGCCAACGTCCTGACTTTC. Protein product: CASSLTGWLNPSGANVLTF.

The V gene is TRBV21-1, the J gene TRBJ1-4; the table's D call TRBD1 went unverified against the DNA. TRBV21-1 is labeled a pseudogene. This CDR3 region has 15 residues. The CDR3 bases are TGTGCCAGCAGCAAAGCGACAGGGGCGAATGAAAAACTGTTTTTT. Its translation: CASSKATGANEKLFF.

This chain uses TRBV5-1 with TRBJ2-2; 11 bases align to TRBD2. The CDR3 consists of 15 residues. V trimming: 5 bases; J trimming: 0 bases; junction bases outside the gene matches: 0. Germline V gene data show CDR1 as SGHRS and CDR2 as YFSETQ. CDR3 protein: CASRTSGTNTGELFF. The CDR3 DNA sequence: TGCGCCAGCAGGACTAGCGGGACGAACACCGGGGAGCTGTTTTTT.

This clone was seen just once. The gene calls are TRBV7-2 and TRBJ1-5; D possibly corresponds to TRBD1 (5 bases). Trimming pared 1 base from V and 0 bases from J, leaving 7 bases between. This CDR3 comprises 15 residues. The germline V gene encodes CDR1 SGHTA and CDR2 FQGNSA. The CDR3 nucleotides read TGTGCCAGCAGCTTAGAGGGGATTAGCAATCAGCCCCAGCATTTT. Protein: CASSLEGISNQPQHF.

The rearrangement uses TRBV28 and TRBJ1-4, with TRBD1 identical over 9 bases. Germline CDR1 is MDHEN and CDR2 is SYDVKM. The CDR3 sequence is 15 residues long. J lost 11 bases, V lost 5 bases, and 12 bases had no gene match. CDR3 region: CASSVPGQGPSKLFF. DNA of the CDR3: TGTGCCAGCAGTGTTCCGGGACAGGGACCATCCAAACTGTTTTTT.

The chain combines TRBV18 with TRBJ1-5; D might be TRBD1 (5 bases). Germline-derived CDR1 and CDR2 are KGHSH and LQKENI. V dropped 0 bases and J dropped 6 bases, with 12 bases sitting between them. This CDR3 is built from 15 residues. CDR3 amino acids: CASSPPGGASQPQHF. CDR3 DNA sequence: TGTGCCAGCTCACCACCCGGAGGGGCTAGTCAGCCCCAGCATTTT.

This sequence joins TRBV28 and TRBJ2-3, with D possibly matching TRBD2 (6 bases). V lost 1 base, J lost 0 bases, and 8 bases lay in between. CDR1 MDHEN and CDR2 SYDVKM come from the germline V gene. The CDR3 sequence is 15 residues long. CDR3 DNA: TGTGCCAGCAGTTTATTGGCGGGGAGCACAGATACGCAGTATTTT. Its translation is CASSLLAGSTDTQYF.

This CDR3 reads CASSLQGTGEQETQYF. As DNA, the CDR3 is TGTGCCAGCAGCTTACAGGGGACAGGGGAGCAAGAGACCCAGTACTTC. V gene TRBV11-3 combines with J gene TRBJ2-5; 10 nucleotides align to TRBD1. CDR3 length equals 16 residues. Trimming took 2 bases from V and 2 from J; bases not matched to a gene: 5. Germline assignment: CDR1 SGHNT and CDR2 YENEEA.

The J gene is TRBJ2-6, the V gene TRBV19, with 11 nucleotides matching TRBD1. The CDR3 contains 19 residues. V lost 3 bases to trimming and J lost 4 bases; unmatched junction nucleotides: 11. In germline, CDR1 is LNHDA, CDR2 SQIVND (reference sequence). The CDR3 nucleotides read TGTGCCAGTAGTATGTGGACAGGGGGCTTCCTGGCCGGGGCCAACGTCCTGACTTTC. Residues: CASSMWTGGFLAGANVLTF.

The chain couples TRBV6-5 to TRBJ1-2; D may be TRBD1 (5 bases). This CDR3 has 13 amino acids. Germline-derived CDR1 and CDR2 are MNHEY and SVGAGI. Between the trimmed V and J ends, which lost 6 bases and 2 bases, there was a span of 10 bases. The CDR3 protein is CASRSGSNYGYTF. The CDR3 bases are TGTGCCAGCAGGTCAGGGTCCAACTATGGCTACACCTTC.

V usage is TRBV6-5 and J usage is TRBJ1-2; 8 bases map to TRBD1. With 2 bases clipped from V and 7 bases from J, the junction kept 9 bases outside the gene matches. The CDR3 is 15 amino acids. Germline loops: CDR1 MNHEY, CDR2 SVGAGI. The CDR3 protein is CASSYRDRGRSGYTF. CDR3 sequence (DNA): TGTGCCAGCAGTTACAGAGACAGGGGCAGGAGTGGCTACACCTTC.

This clone was observed once. The junction does not match germline at one end; this may be a read error. The gene calls are TRBV7-9 and TRBJ2-7; 9 bases line up with TRBD1. CDR1 and CDR2 from the germline V gene are SEHNR and FQNEAQ (reference sequence). The CDR3 covers 12 residues. The CDR3 sequence: CSSSLGEGQGDF. The CDR3 DNA sequence: TGTTCCAGCAGCTTAGGAGAGGGACAGGGCGACTTC.